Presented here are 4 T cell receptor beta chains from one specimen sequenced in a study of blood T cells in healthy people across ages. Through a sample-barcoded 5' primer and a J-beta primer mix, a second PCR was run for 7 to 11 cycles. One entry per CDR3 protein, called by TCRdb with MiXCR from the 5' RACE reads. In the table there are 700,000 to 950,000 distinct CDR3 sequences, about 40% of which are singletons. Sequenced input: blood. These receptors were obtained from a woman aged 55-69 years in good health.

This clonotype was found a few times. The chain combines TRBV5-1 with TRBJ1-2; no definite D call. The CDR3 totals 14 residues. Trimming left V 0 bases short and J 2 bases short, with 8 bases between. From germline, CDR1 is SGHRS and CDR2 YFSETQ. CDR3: CASSLEVPNYGYTF. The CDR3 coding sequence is TGCGCCAGCAGCTTGGAGGTGCCCAACTATGGCTACACCTTC.

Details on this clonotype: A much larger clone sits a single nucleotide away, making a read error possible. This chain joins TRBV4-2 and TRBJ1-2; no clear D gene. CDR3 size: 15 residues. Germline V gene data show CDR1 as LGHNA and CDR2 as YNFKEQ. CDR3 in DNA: TGTGCCTGCAGCCAAGGCCGCGGAATTAACTATGGCTACACCTTC. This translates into CACSQGRGINYGYTF.

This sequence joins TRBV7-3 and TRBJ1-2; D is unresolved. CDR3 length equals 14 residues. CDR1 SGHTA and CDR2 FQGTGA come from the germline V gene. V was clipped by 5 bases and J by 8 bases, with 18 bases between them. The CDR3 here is CASSPNPAVNGYTF. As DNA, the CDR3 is TGTGCCAGCAGCCCCAACCCCGCGGTTAACGGCTACACCTTC.

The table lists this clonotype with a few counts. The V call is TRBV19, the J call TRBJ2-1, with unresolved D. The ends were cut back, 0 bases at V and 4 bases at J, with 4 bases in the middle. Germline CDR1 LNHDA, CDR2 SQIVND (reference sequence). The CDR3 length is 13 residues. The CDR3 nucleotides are TGTGCCAGTAGTATAGAGAGGTACAATGAGCAGTTCTTC. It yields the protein CASSIERYNEQFF. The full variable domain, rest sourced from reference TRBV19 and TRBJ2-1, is DGGITQSPKYLFRKEGQNVTLSCEQNLNHDAMYWYRQDPGQGLRLIYYSQIVNDFQKGDIAEGYSVSREKKESFPLTVTSAQKNPTAFYLCASSIERYNEQFFGPGTRLTVL.